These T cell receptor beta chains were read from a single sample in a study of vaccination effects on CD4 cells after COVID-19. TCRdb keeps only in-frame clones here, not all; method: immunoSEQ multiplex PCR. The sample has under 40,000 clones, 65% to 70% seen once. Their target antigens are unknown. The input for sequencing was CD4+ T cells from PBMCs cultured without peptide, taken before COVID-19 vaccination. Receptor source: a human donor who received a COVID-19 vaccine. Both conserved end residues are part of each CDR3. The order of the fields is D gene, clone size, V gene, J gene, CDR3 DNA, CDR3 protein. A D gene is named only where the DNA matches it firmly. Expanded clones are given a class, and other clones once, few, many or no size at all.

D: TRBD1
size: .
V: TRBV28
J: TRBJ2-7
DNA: TGTGCCAGCATCGACAGGGAAAAAAAACACTACGAGCAGTACTTC
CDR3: CASIDREKKHYEQYF

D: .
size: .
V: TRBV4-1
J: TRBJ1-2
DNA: TGCGCCAGCAGCCAAGTAGGGTCCGGAAACTATGGCTACACCTTC
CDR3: CASSQVGSGNYGYTF

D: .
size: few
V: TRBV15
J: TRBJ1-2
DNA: TGTGCCACCAGCAGAGACGGTGGTGGCTACACCTTC
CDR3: CATSRDGGGYTF

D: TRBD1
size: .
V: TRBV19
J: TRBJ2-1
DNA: TGTGCCAGTACCATTGGAGAATACAGGGGTTCCTACAATGAGCAGTTCTTC
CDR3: CASTIGEYRGSYNEQFF

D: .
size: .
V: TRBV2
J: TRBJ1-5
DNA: TGTGCCAGCAGTGGGGGACTGAGCAATCAGCCCCAGCATTTT
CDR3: CASSGGLSNQPQHF

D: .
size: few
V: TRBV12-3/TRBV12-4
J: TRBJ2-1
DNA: TGTGCCAGCAGCCGACAAGATTATAATGAGCAGTTCTTC
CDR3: CASSRQDYNEQFF

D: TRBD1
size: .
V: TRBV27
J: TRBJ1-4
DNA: TGTGCCAGCGGACTCTTGACAGGGGGAAATGAAAAACTGTTTTTT
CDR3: CASGLLTGGNEKLFF

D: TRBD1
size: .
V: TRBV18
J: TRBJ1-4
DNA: TGTGCCAGCTCACCTTCCGGGACAGGCCTTAATGAAAAACTGTTTTTT
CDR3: CASSPSGTGLNEKLFF

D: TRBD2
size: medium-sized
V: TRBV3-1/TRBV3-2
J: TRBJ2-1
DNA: TGTGCCAGCAGAACTGGGACTAGTAGCTACAATGAGCAGTTCTTC
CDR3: CASRTGTSSYNEQFF

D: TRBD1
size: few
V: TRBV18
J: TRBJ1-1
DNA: TGTGCCAGCTCACCTTCTATTGTTCGACAGGGAGCTGAAGCTTTCTTT
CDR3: CASSPSIVRQGAEAFF

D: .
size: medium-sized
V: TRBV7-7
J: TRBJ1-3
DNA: TGTGCCAGCAGCTCCTCCCCGGGATTTACTGGAAACACCATATATTTT
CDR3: CASSSSPGFTGNTIYF

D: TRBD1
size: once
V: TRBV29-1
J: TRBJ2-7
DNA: TGCAGCGGGGGACAGGGGCCCTCCTACGAGCAGTACTTC
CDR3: CSGGQGPSYEQYF

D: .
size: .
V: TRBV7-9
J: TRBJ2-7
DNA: TGTGCCAGCAGCCTAGGAGCGAACTACGAGCAGTACTTC
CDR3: CASSLGANYEQYF

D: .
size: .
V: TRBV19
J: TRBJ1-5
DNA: TGTGCCAGTAGTATGGGGGTGCCGCCCCAGCATTTT
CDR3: CASSMGVPPQHF

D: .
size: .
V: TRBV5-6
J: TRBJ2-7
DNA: TGTGCCAGCAGCGCGCAGGGTTACGAGCAGTACTTC
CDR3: CASSAQGYEQYF

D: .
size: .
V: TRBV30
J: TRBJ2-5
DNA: TGTGCCTGGAGGGGCCCTGGGACAACTCAAGAGACCCAGTACTTC
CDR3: CAWRGPGTTQETQYF

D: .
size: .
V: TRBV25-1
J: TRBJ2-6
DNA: TGTGCCAGCAGTGAATTCTGGTCCTCTGGGGCCAACGTCCTGACTTTC
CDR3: CASSEFWSSGANVLTF

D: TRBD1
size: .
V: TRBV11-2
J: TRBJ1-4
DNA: TGTGCCAGCAGTCGGACATCAGGGGGGGAAAAACTGTTTTTT
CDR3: CASSRTSGGEKLFF

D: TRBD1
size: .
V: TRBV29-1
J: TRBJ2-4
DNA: TGCAGCGTTGGGGACAGTTCGAACATTCAGTACTTC
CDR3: CSVGDSSNIQYF

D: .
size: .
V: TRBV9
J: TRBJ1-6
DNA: TGTGCCAGCTCCGGTGGCTATAATTCACCCCTCCACTTT
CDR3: CASSGGYNSPLHF

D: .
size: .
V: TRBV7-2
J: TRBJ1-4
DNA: TGTGCCAGCAGCTTCTACTCGGCCGGTTCGGCTAATGAAAAACTGTTTTTT
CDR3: CASSFYSAGSANEKLFF

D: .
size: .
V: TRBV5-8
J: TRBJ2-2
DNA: TGTGCCAGCAGCTTCATGAACACCGGGGAGCTGTTTTTT
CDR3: CASSFMNTGELFF

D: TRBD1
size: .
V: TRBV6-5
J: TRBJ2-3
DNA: TGTGCCAGCAGTTACTGGGGAGGACAGGGATCAGATACGCAGTATTTT
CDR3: CASSYWGGQGSDTQYF

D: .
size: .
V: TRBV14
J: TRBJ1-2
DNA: TGTGCCAGCAGCCACGACCCGCGAGGGGAAGATGGCTACACCTTC
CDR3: CASSHDPRGEDGYTF

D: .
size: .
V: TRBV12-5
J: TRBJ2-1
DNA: TGTGCTAGTGGTTCCCCCAGGGTAACTTCTTACAATGAGCAGTTCTTC
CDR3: CASGSPRVTSYNEQFF

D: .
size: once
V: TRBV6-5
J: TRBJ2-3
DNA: TGTGCCAGCATGGGAGTTACGCAGTATTTT
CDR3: CASMGVTQYF

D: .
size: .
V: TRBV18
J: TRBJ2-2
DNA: TGTGCCAGCTCTCGGCAAACTACAGGTTACAACGGGGAGCTGTTTTTT
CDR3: CASSRQTTGYNGELFF

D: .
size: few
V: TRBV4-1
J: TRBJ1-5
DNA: TGCGCCAGCAGCCAAGAAGGCTATCGGCCCCAGCATTTT
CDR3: CASSQEGYRPQHF

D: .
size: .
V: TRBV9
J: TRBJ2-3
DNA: TGTGCCAGCAGCGCCCAATTGGATACGCAGTATTTT
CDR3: CASSAQLDTQYF

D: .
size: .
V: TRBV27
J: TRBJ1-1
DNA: TGTGCCAGCAGTTTACGGACCGTGAACACTGAAGCTTTCTTT
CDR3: CASSLRTVNTEAFF

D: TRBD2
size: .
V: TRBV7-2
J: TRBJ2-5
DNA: TGTGCCAGCAGCCGGAGCACCGGGGGGGCAGCAGAGACCCAGTACTTC
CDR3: CASSRSTGGAAETQYF